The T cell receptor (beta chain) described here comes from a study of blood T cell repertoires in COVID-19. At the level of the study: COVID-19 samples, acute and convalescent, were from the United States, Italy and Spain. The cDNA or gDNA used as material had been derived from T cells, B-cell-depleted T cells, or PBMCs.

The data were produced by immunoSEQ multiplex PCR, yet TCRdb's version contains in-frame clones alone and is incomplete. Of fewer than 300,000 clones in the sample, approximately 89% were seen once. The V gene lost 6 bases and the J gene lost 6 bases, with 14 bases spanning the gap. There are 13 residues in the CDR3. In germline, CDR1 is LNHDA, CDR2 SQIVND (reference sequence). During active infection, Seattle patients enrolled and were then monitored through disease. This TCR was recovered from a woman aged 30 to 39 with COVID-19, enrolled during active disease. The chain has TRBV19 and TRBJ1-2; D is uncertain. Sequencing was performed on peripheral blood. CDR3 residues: CASSHGKGDGYTF. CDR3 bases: TGTGCCAGTAGCCACGGGAAGGGTGATGGCTACACCTTC.